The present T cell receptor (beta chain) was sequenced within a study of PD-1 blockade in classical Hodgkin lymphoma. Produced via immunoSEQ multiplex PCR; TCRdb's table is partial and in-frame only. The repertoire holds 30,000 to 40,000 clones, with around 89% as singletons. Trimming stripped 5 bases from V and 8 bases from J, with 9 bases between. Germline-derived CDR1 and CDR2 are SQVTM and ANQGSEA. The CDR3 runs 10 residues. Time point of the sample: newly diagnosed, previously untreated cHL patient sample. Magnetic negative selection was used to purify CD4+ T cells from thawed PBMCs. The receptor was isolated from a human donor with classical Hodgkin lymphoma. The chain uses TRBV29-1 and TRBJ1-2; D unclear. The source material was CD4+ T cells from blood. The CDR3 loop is CSVSGNGYTF. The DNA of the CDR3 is TGCAGCGTTTCCGGGAACGGCTACACCTTC.